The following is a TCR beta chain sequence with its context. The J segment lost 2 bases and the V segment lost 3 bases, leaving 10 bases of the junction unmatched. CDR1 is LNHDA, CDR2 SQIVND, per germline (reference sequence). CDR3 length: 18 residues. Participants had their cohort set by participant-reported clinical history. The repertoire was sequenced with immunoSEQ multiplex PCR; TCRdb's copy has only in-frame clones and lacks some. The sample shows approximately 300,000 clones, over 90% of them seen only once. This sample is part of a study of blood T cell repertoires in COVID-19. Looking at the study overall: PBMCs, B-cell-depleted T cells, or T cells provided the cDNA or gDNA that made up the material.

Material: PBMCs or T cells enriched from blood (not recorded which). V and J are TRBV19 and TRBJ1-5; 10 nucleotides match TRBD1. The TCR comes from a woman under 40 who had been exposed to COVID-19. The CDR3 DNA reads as TGTGCCAGTAGTATGGGCGGGACAGGGGTAATCGGCAATCAGCCCCAGCATTTT. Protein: CASSMGGTGVIGNQPQHF.